The T cell receptor beta chain described here comes from a study of CD8 T cells in Susac syndrome. Random hexamers primed reverse transcription of 0.5 to 1 ug RNA. A single record per CDR3 protein comes from TCRdb applying MiXCR to the immunoSEQ multiplex PCR reads. In the table there are roughly 130,000 distinct CDR3 sequences, roughly 95% of which are singletons. CDR3 length: 14 amino acids. Between the trimmed V and J ends, which lost 6 bases and 7 bases, there was a span of 15 bases. Each multiple sclerosis control was a treatment-naive patient with relapsing-remitting disease that was either stable or active.

The chain has TRBV12-3 or TRBV12-4 and TRBJ1-4, with D perhaps matching TRBD1 (5 bases). Sequenced: CD4+ T cells from PBMCs. This sequence originates from a human donor with multiple sclerosis. CDR3 amino acids: CASRQRGPPEKLFF. The CDR3 nucleotides read TGTGCCAGCAGGCAAAGGGGTCCTCCTGAAAAACTGTTTTTT.